This T cell receptor beta chain was identified in a study of cytomegalovirus exposure and HLA in healthy donors. Primers for the PCR totalled 60 Vbeta and 13 Jbeta. This table comes from immunoSEQ multiplex PCR, and its TCRdb copy is limited to in-frame clones, with some not included. The sample yields some 120,000 clones, around three quarters seen once. This clone was counted a single time. The antigen is unknown. Findings and limits, study-wide: Published work reported that the classifier diagnosed cytomegalovirus status with high specificity and sensitivity. In a later analysis, a missense DCLRE1C variant was linked to TCR beta V- and J-gene trimming.

The clonotype originates from a human donor in good health. Sequencing was carried out using PBMCs.

This CDR3 is CASSERVVMGLAGAPIQTQYF. The DNA for the CDR3 is TGTGCCAGCAGTGAAAGGGTGGTAATGGGGCTAGCGGGGGCCCCAATCCAGACCCAGTACTTC. The rearrangement joins TRBV6-1 to TRBJ2-5; 10 positions agree with TRBD2. The ends lost 2 bases at V and 6 bases at J; junction bases unmatched: 24. Germline lookup yields CDR1 MNHNS and CDR2 SASEGT. The length of the CDR3 is 21 residues.